This TCR beta chain was sequenced during a study of blood T cell repertoires in COVID-19. Background on the study: Sites in the United States, Italy and Spain provided acute and convalescent COVID-19 samples. Nucleic acid was either cDNA or gDNA, and it came from T cells, B-cell-depleted T cells, or PBMCs.

Study processing details: Nucleated cell counts were estimated from reference gene primer amplification. Clones were read by immunoSEQ multiplex PCR, and TCRdb kept only the in-frame ones, dropping some. That table is the source of V, J and clone size, and D and trimming were worked out from the DNA. The sample records 65,000 to 90,000 clones, around 81% being singletons. Germline loops: CDR1 SGHKS, CDR2 YYEKEE (reference sequence). The V end lost 2 bases, the J end lost 8 bases, and 10 bases lay between the germline ends. The CDR3 is 13 amino acids. The chain joins TRBV5-5 to TRBJ1-4; D unclear. Sample: peripheral blood. The clonotype comes from a human donor in a cohort sampled during active COVID-19. CDR3 DNA sequence: TGTGCCAGCAGCTTACTCGTCAGGGAAAAACTGTTTTTT. Its translation: CASSLLVREKLFF.